Listed below are T cell receptor beta chains from one sample, sequenced in a study of control samples from healthy donors and cancer patients. Sequencing used immunoSEQ multiplex PCR; TCRdb keeps in-frame clones, though not all of them. The top ten clones hold around 0.99% of a sample with 50,000 or so clones, roughly 95% of them seen once. The material sequenced was blood. The origin of the receptors is a woman aged 18-29 years in good health. The conserved cysteine and the conserved F or W are not part of the CDR3 here.

V	J	CDR3
TRBV2	TRBJ1-1	ASSEGGVSGNTEAF
TRBV15	TRBJ2-7	ATSSVMSSYEQY
TRBV7-6	TRBJ2-5	ASSLTPSGGETQY
TRBV3-1/TRBV3-2	TRBJ2-3	ASSQGAGGHTDTQY
TRBV29-1	TRBJ1-1	SVGDIFMNTEAF
TRBV5-1	TRBJ2-1	ASSTYVRGGVPLL
TRBV7-9	TRBJ2-1	ASSSGTALQF
TRBV6-5	TRBJ2-7	ASSSPASVYEQY
TRBV7-3	TRBJ2-3	ASSGSGGATDTQY
TRBV28	TRBJ2-1	ASSIPGTGGNEQF
TRBV7-9	TRBJ1-2	ALDQSGYT
TRBV30	TRBJ1-1	AWSGYAMNTEAF
TRBV7-9	TRBJ2-3	ASSPPSTDTQY
TRBV19	TRBJ2-3	ASSPKKAGEDTQY
TRBV24-1	TRBJ2-2	ATSDRGAANTGELF
TRBV27	TRBJ2-7	ASSLGLAVNEQY
TRBV12-3/TRBV12-4	TRBJ1-1	ASSLAENTEAF
TRBV27	TRBJ2-1	ASSEQGNEQF
TRBV4-3	TRBJ1-3	ASSQVYGTGGDTIY
TRBV7-2	TRBJ2-5	ASSLGDYQETQY
TRBV9	TRBJ1-2	ASSAPVGLSYGYT
TRBV2	TRBJ2-3	ASAYGGVFDTQY
TRBV27	TRBJ2-1	ASSFELMQGLF
TRBV19	TRBJ1-5	ASSIGTRGMQPQH
TRBV19	TRBJ1-5	ASSGGDQPQH
TRBV5-1	TRBJ1-1	ASSLIGWNTEAF
TRBV6-5	TRBJ1-2	ASSRGQGAEGYT
TRBV9	TRBJ1-2	ASSPRRADPYGYT
TRBV5-1	TRBJ1-4	ASSSTLIATNEKLF
TRBV5-5	TRBJ2-1	ASSLWLVSYNEQF
TRBV13	TRBJ2-1	ASAWASGGTSSYNEQF
TRBV12-5	TRBJ1-1	ASGRQGWTEAF
TRBV7-8	TRBJ1-1	ASSLGRGRSEAF
TRBV30	TRBJ2-3	AWSRTSATQY
TRBV6-1	TRBJ1-5	ASIEGGLGISNQPQH
TRBV6-2/TRBV6-3	TRBJ2-1	ASSYGSGGGNEQF
TRBV29-1	TRBJ1-3	SVGTGPGNTIY
TRBV11-3	TRBJ2-7	ASSFASGGVYEQY
TRBV6-4	TRBJ2-7	ASSPEGGSYEQY
TRBV10-3	TRBJ2-7	AISDIGEPSYEQY
TRBV7-9	TRBJ1-1	ASSLVPGEAF
TRBV29-1	TRBJ1-2	SVEEGGTGYT
TRBV11-3	TRBJ1-1	ASSLGVNTEAF
TRBV23-1	TRBJ1-3	ASTPQGQVRGNCGNTIY